This TCR beta chain stems from a study of shared clonotypes between healthy human individuals. V lost 6 bases and J lost 2, with 11 bases in between. The length of the CDR3 is 13 residues. Per the germline V gene, CDR1 is LNHDA and CDR2 is SQIVND (reference sequence). The data were produced by immunoSEQ multiplex PCR, yet TCRdb's version contains in-frame clones alone and is incomplete. The sample holds approximately 620,000 clones, around 97% seen once. V and J are TRBV19 and TRBJ2-7; tentatively, D is TRBD1 (6 bases). The receptor's source is a woman under 40 in good health. Source material: naive CD4+ T cells sorted from blood. Regarding subset: CD45RA+ positively selected. The CDR3 nucleotides read TGTGCCAGTAGGAGGGACACTACCTACGAGCAGTACTTC. This codes for CASRRDTTYEQYF.